Listed below are T cell receptor beta chains from one sample, sequenced in a study of neoadjuvant anti-PD-1 for oral cavity cancer. The data were produced by immunoSEQ multiplex PCR, yet TCRdb's version contains in-frame clones alone and is incomplete. The sample shows about 6,700 clones, about 80% of them seen only once. The input for sequencing was PBMCs, taken before nivolumab (anti-PD-1) treatment. The receptors here all came from a person aged 35-79 years with oral cavity squamous cell carcinoma. Each CDR3 is given without its conserved first and last residue. Each record gives: J gene, clone size, V gene, CDR3 protein. The listing skips clone size in some rows; elsewhere it reads once, few, many or a size class.

j_call: TRBJ1-1
clone_size: NA
v_call: TRBV18
cdr3_aa: ASSLLTGTVSEAF

j_call: TRBJ2-2
clone_size: few
v_call: TRBV6-1
cdr3_aa: ASSGGSATGELF

j_call: TRBJ1-2
clone_size: NA
v_call: TRBV7-3
cdr3_aa: ASSLLGGPDGYT

j_call: TRBJ1-2
clone_size: NA
v_call: TRBV2
cdr3_aa: ASSERQGTPYGYT

j_call: TRBJ2-7
clone_size: NA
v_call: TRBV7-2
cdr3_aa: ASSFSLAGEQY

j_call: TRBJ1-5
clone_size: NA
v_call: TRBV7-8
cdr3_aa: ASSFSGTIINQPQH

j_call: TRBJ1-1
clone_size: NA
v_call: TRBV4-3
cdr3_aa: ASSQDRGSLNTEAF

j_call: TRBJ2-6
clone_size: NA
v_call: TRBV5-1
cdr3_aa: ASTDSSGANVLT

j_call: TRBJ2-3
clone_size: NA
v_call: TRBV5-4
cdr3_aa: ASSLGVGLRTDTQY

j_call: TRBJ2-6
clone_size: NA
v_call: TRBV18
cdr3_aa: ASSPSLGQGASGANVLT

j_call: TRBJ2-7
clone_size: few
v_call: TRBV27
cdr3_aa: ASSLRRGEQY

j_call: TRBJ2-2
clone_size: NA
v_call: TRBV7-2
cdr3_aa: ASSPQGGGTGELF

j_call: TRBJ2-5
clone_size: NA
v_call: TRBV5-1
cdr3_aa: ASSLRETQY

j_call: TRBJ1-2
clone_size: NA
v_call: TRBV11-2
cdr3_aa: ASSLDRSYGYT

j_call: TRBJ2-3
clone_size: NA
v_call: TRBV5-1
cdr3_aa: ASSLARPDTQY

j_call: TRBJ1-1
clone_size: NA
v_call: TRBV19
cdr3_aa: ASSTRGGPTEAF

j_call: TRBJ2-2
clone_size: NA
v_call: TRBV5-6
cdr3_aa: ASSLPGVYTGELF

j_call: TRBJ2-1
clone_size: NA
v_call: TRBV7-9
cdr3_aa: ASGGQGGYNEQF

j_call: TRBJ2-5
clone_size: once
v_call: TRBV11-3
cdr3_aa: ASSFRTGVGETQY

j_call: TRBJ2-5
clone_size: NA
v_call: TRBV13
cdr3_aa: ASSHGGGARETQY

j_call: TRBJ2-7
clone_size: few
v_call: TRBV30
cdr3_aa: AWSTGPDYEQY

j_call: TRBJ2-7
clone_size: few
v_call: TRBV7-6
cdr3_aa: ASSPRPLSTYEQY

j_call: TRBJ1-1
clone_size: NA
v_call: TRBV2
cdr3_aa: ASSEMAALEAF

j_call: TRBJ2-3
clone_size: NA
v_call: TRBV14
cdr3_aa: ASSQDSRYTQY

j_call: TRBJ1-1
clone_size: NA
v_call: TRBV29-1
cdr3_aa: SALHSNTEAF

j_call: TRBJ1-6
clone_size: NA
v_call: TRBV5-4
cdr3_aa: ASSPRRGPNSPLH

j_call: TRBJ1-5
clone_size: NA
v_call: TRBV6-5
cdr3_aa: ASSINRGHLQPQH

j_call: TRBJ1-6
clone_size: NA
v_call: TRBV7-6
cdr3_aa: ASSLDTGFSPLH

j_call: TRBJ2-5
clone_size: NA
v_call: TRBV6-6
cdr3_aa: ASSRPGAQGGETQY